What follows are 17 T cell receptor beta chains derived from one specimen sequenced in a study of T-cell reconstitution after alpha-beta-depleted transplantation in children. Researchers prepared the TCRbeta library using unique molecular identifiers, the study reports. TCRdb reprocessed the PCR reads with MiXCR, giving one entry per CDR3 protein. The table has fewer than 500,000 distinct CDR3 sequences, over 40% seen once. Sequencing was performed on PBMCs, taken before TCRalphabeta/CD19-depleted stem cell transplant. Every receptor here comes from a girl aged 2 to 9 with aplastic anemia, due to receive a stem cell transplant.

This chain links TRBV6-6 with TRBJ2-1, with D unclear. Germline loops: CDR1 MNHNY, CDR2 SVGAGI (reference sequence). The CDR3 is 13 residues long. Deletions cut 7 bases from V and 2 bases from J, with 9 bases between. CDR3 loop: CASTQVPYNEQFF. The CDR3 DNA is TGTGCCAGCACCCAGGTCCCCTACAATGAGCAGTTCTTC.

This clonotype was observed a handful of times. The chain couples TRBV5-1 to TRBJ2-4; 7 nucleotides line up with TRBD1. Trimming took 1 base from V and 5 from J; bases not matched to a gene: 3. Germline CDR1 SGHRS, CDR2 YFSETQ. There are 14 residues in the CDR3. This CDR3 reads CASSLTQGENIQYF. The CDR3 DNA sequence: TGCGCCAGCAGCTTGACGCAGGGGGAAAACATTCAGTACTTC. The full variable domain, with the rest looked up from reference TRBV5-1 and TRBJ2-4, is KAGVTQTPRYLIKTRGQQVTLSCSPISGHRSVSWYQQTPGQGLQFLFEYFSETQRNKGNFPGRFSGRQFSNSRSEMNVSTLELGDSALYLCASSLTQGENIQYFGAGTRLSVL.

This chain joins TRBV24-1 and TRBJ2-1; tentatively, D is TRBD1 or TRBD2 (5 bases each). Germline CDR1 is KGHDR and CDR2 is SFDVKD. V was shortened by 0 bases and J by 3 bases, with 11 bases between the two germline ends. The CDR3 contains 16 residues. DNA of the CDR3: TGTGCCACCAGTGATTTGCAGGGCCGGGGCTACAATGAGCAGTTCTTC. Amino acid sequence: CATSDLQGRGYNEQFF.

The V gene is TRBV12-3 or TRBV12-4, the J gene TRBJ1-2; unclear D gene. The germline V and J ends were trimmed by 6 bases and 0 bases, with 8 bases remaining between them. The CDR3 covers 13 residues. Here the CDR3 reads CASSPEPNYGYTF. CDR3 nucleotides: TGTGCCAGCAGCCCTGAACCTAACTATGGCTACACCTTC.

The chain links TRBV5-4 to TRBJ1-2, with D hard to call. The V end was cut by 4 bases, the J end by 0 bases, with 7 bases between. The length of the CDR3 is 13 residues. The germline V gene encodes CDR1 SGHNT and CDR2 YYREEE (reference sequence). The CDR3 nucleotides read TGTGCCAGCAGCGACGGAGCTAACTATGGCTACACCTTC. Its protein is CASSDGANYGYTF.

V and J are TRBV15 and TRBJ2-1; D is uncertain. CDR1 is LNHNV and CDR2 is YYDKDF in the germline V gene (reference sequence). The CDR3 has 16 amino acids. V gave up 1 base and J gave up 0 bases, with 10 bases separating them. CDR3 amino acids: CATSRAPTSSYNEQFF. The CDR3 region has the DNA TGTGCCACCAGCAGAGCTCCTACCAGCTCCTACAATGAGCAGTTCTTC.

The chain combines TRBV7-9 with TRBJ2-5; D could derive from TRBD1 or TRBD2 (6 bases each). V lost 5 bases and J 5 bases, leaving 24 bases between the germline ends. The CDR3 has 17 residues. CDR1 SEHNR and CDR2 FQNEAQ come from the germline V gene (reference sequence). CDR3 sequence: CASSLPLRDTDRETQYF. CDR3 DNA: TGTGCCAGCAGCCTTCCATTGCGGGACACCGATAGGGAGACCCAGTACTTC.

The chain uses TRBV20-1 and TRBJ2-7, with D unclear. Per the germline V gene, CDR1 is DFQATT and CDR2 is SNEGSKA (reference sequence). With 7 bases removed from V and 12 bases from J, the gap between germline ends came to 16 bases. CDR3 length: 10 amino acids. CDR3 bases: TGCAGTGTATGTAGGACGTCTGGGTACTTC. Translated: CSVCRTSGYF.

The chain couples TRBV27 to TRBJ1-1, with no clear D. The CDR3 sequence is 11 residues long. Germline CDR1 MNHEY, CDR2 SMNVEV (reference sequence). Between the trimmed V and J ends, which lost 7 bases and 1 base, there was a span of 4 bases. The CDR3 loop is CASMGNTEAFF. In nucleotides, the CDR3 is TGTGCCAGCATGGGGAACACTGAAGCTTTCTTT.

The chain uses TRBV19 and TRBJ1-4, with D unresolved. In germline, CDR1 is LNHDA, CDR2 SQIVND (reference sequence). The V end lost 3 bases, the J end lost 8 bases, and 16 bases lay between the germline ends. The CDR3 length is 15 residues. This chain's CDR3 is CASSIISGPTEKLFF. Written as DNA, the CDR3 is TGTGCCAGTAGTATTATATCGGGCCCCACGGAAAAACTGTTTTTT.

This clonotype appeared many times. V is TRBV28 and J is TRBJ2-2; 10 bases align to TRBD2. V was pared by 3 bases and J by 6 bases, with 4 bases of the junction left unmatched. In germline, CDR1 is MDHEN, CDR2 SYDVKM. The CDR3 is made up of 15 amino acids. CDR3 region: CASSFRLAGAGELFF. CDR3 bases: TGTGCCAGCAGTTTTCGGCTAGCGGGAGCCGGGGAGCTGTTTTTT.

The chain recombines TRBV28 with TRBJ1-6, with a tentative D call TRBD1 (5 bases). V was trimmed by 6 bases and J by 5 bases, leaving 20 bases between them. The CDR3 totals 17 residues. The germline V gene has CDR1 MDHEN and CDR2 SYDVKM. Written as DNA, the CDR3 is TGTGCCAGCAGCCTCGAAGTGGGACGCTCAAATAATTCACCCCTCCACTTT. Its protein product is CASSLEVGRSNNSPLHF.

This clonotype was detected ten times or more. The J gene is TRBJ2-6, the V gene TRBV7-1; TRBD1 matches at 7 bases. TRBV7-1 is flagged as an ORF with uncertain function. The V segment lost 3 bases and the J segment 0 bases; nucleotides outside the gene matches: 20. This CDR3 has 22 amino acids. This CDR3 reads CASSSSQGDRSFRFSGANVLTF. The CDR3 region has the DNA TGTGCCAGCAGCTCCTCTCAAGGGGACAGATCTTTTCGCTTCTCTGGGGCCAACGTCCTGACTTTC.

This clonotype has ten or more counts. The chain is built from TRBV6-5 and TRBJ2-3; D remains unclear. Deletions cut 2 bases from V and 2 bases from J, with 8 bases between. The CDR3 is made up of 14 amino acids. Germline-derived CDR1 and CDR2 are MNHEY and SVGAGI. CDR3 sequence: CASSYPGFTDTQYF. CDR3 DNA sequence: TGTGCCAGCAGTTACCCGGGTTTCACAGATACGCAGTATTTT.

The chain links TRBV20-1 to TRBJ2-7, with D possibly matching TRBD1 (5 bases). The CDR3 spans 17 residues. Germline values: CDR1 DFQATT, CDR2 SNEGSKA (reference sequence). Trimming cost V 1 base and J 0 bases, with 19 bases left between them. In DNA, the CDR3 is TGCAGTGCTAGAGGGCAACAGGCCCCCTTTAGCTCCTACGAGCAGTACTTC. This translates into CSARGQQAPFSSYEQYF.

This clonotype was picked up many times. The CDR3 loop reads CASSYSGGPYEQYF. The CDR3 DNA follows: TGTGCCAGCAGTTACTCGGGGGGTCCCTACGAGCAGTACTTC. The V and J genes are TRBV6-5 and TRBJ2-7, with D maybe TRBD2 (6 bases). V was trimmed by 0 bases and J by 2 bases, leaving 8 bases between them. This CDR3 has 14 amino acids. Germline CDR1 MNHEY, CDR2 SVGAGI.

CDR3 amino acids: CASSPGVPTWANVLTF. In nucleotides, the CDR3 is TGTGCCAGCAGCCCCGGGGTCCCTACCTGGGCCAACGTCCTGACTTTC. This chain joins TRBV7-9 and TRBJ2-6, with a weak D call TRBD2 (5 bases). Germline CDR1 reads SEHNR; CDR2 reads FQNEAQ (reference sequence). The CDR3 covers 16 residues. V dropped 5 bases and J dropped 5 bases, with 16 bases sitting between them.